The 7 T cell receptor beta chains given below trace back to one sample, sequenced in a study of control samples from healthy donors and cancer patients. Sequencing used immunoSEQ multiplex PCR; TCRdb keeps in-frame clones, though not all of them. The sample yields 150,000 to 200,000 clones, over 85% seen once. The sequenced sample was blood. The receptors were sampled from a middle-aged woman in good health.

The V gene is TRBV10-3, the J gene TRBJ2-7, with 7 bases fitting TRBD2. From germline, CDR1 is ENHRY and CDR2 SYGVKD. The CDR3 spans 13 residues. V lost 10 bases and J lost 4; bases outside the gene matches: 10. CDR3 DNA sequence: TGTGCCACCCATGCGGGAGTCTCGTACGAGCAGTACTTC. It encodes CATHAGVSYEQYF.

This sequence joins TRBV10-3 and TRBJ1-2; 10 nucleotides agree with TRBD1. Germline V CDR1 and CDR2: ENHRY, SYGVKD. V gave up 2 bases and J gave up 1 base; unmatched junction bases: 1. The CDR3 spans 15 residues. This CDR3 is CAISEGTGDNYGYTF. CDR3 sequence (DNA): TGTGCCATCAGTGAGGGGACAGGGGATAACTATGGCTACACCTTC.

V gene TRBV7-2 combines with J gene TRBJ2-5; D perhaps matches TRBD1 (5 bases). CDR3 length: 14 residues. Per the germline V gene, CDR1 is SGHTA and CDR2 is FQGNSA. Trimming shortened V by 1 base and J by 5 bases, and 11 bases separated the two germline ends. CDR3 in DNA: TGTGCCAGCAGCTTAGGGGGCGTATTTGAGACCCAGTACTTC. Protein sequence: CASSLGGVFETQYF.

V usage is TRBV4-3 and J usage is TRBJ2-5; unclear D gene. V was clipped by 4 bases and J by 1 base, with 13 bases between them. The CDR3 totals 15 residues. Germline V gene data show CDR1 as LGHNA and CDR2 as YSLEER. The DNA of the CDR3 is TGCGCCAGCAGCCGAGTCAATGCCCCCCAAGAGACCCAGTACTTC. Translation gives CASSRVNAPQETQYF.

The CDR3 bases are TGCGCCAGCAGCTTGGCAGCGGGAGAAGGCCATGAGCAGTTCTTC. This gives the protein CASSLAAGEGHEQFF. J is TRBJ2-1 and V is TRBV5-1; 8 positions match TRBD2. V was clipped by 0 bases and J by 8 bases; unmatched bases: 7. From germline, CDR1 is SGHRS and CDR2 YFSETQ. The CDR3 contains 15 residues. Filled out from reference TRBV5-1 and TRBJ2-1, the complete variable domain reads KAGVTQTPRYLIKTRGQQVTLSCSPISGHRSVSWYQQTPGQGLQFLFEYFSETQRNKGNFPGRFSGRQFSNSRSEMNVSTLELGDSALYLCASSLAAGEGHEQFFGPGTRLTVL.

The J gene is TRBJ1-2, the V gene TRBV6-4; D uncertain. Trimming removed 11 bases at V and 2 bases at J, with 12 bases between. This CDR3 comprises 12 residues. Germline assignment: CDR1 MRHNA and CDR2 SNTAGT. In nucleotides, the CDR3 is TGTGCCCCGCCCACAGACAACTATGGCTACACCTTC. Translating it yields CAPPTDNYGYTF.

The V call is TRBV5-8, the J call TRBJ2-7, with 7 bases that match TRBD2. CDR3 size: 14 residues. V shed 0 bases, J shed 6 bases, and the junction held 6 bases outside the gene matches. Germline V lookup: CDR1 SGHTS, CDR2 YDEGEE. The CDR3 loop is CASSLGGSSAEQYF. The CDR3 region has the DNA TGTGCCAGCAGCTTGGGCGGGAGTAGTGCCGAGCAGTACTTC.